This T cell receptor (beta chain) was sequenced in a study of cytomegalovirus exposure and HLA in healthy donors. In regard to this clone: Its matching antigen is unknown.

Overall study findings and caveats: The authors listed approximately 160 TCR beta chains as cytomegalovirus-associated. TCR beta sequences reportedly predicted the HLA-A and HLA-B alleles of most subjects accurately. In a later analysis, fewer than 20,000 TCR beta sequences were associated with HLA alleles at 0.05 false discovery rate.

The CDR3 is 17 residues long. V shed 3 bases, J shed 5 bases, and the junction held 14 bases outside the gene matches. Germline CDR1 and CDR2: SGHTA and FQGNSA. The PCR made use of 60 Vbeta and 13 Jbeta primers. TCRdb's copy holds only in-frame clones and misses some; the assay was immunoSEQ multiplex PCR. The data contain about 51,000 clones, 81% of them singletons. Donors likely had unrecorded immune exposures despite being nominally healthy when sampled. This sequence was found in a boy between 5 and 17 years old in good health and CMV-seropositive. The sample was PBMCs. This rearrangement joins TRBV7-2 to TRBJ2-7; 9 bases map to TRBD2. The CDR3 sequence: CASSFRSGGGAADEQYF. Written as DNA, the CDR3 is TGTGCCAGCAGCTTCCGGAGTGGCGGGGGGGCCGCGGACGAGCAGTACTTC.